Listed here are 7 T cell receptor beta chains from one sample, sequenced in a study. In TCRdb, the RT-PCR reads were re-called with MiXCR into one record per CDR3 protein. Of about 680,000 distinct CDR3 sequences in the sample, 13% to 15% were seen once. The sequenced sample consisted of memory CD4+ T cells from blood. The receptors originated from a female donor in good health, serving as a healthy control.

This clonotype was seen at least ten times. The rearrangement joins TRBV12-3 or TRBV12-4 to TRBJ2-7; the D is unclear. The CDR3 covers 14 residues. Trimming took off 2 bases at V and 3 bases at J, with 11 bases between the two ends. CDR3 amino acids: CASSLTTVVYEQYF. In nucleotides, the CDR3 is TGTGCCAGCAGTTTAACGACTGTTGTCTACGAGCAGTACTTC.

This chain uses TRBV20-1 with TRBJ2-3; D is possibly TRBD1 or TRBD2 (5 bases each). Near its end, the DNA agrees better with TRBJ2-1, so the J call may be wrong. Germline CDR1 is DFQATT and CDR2 is SNEGSKA (reference sequence). This CDR3 comprises 16 residues. The CDR3 DNA sequence: TGCAGTGCTAGAGACCTGGGGCTAGCTAGCACAGATACGCAGTTCTTC. Protein sequence: CSARDLGLASTDTQFF.

In its sample, this clonotype was seen a few times. The chain recombines TRBV30 with TRBJ2-1; weak D call: TRBD2 (6 bases). CDR1 is GTSNPN, CDR2 SVGIG, per germline (reference sequence). Between the trimmed V and J ends, which lost 2 bases and 6 bases, there was a span of 11 bases. CDR3 length: 13 amino acids. The CDR3 reads CAWSKDYPNEQFF. The CDR3, as DNA: TGTGCCTGGAGTAAGGACTACCCCAATGAGCAGTTCTTC.

This clonotype came up a few times. This chain connects TRBV20-1 to TRBJ2-7; the D gene is possibly TRBD2 (6 bases). The germline V gene has CDR1 DFQATT and CDR2 SNEGSKA (reference sequence). The V end lost 3 bases, the J end lost 2 bases, and 23 bases lay between the germline ends. This CDR3 contains 17 residues. CDR3 DNA: TGCAGTGCTAGGGATTTGTTCGTCCCGGGAGAAGCCTACGAGCAGTACTTC. This encodes CSARDLFVPGEAYEQYF.

This clonotype was seen many times. The chain couples TRBV4-2 to TRBJ2-3; the D is unclear. The CDR3 loop spans 11 amino acids. Deletions cut 1 base from V and 4 bases from J, with 0 bases between. Looked up from germline, CDR1 is LGHNA and CDR2 is YNFKEQ. Here the CDR3 DNA reads TGTGCCAGCAGCCAAGCAGATACGCAGTATTTT. This translates into CASSQADTQYF.

Notes on this clonotype: Germline is not matched at one junction end, which may reflect a read error. This chain links TRBV28 with TRBJ2-5, with D perhaps matching TRBD1 (6 bases). The CDR3 spans 13 residues. CDR1 is MDHEN, CDR2 SYDVKM, per germline. The CDR3 bases are TGTGCCAGCAGTGGACAGCTAAGAGAGGCCCAGTACTTC. This encodes CASSGQLREAQYF.

This clonotype was recorded many times. This chain connects TRBV12-5 to TRBJ2-3; 11 nucleotides line up with TRBD2. V gave up 3 bases and J gave up 0 bases; unmatched junction bases: 17. Germline CDR1 reads LGHNT; CDR2 reads FRNRAP. CDR3 size: 21 residues. The DNA for the CDR3 is TGTGCTAGTGGTTTCAGGCCCCCCGGGACTAGCGGACCTGCTAGCACAGATACGCAGTATTTT. Amino acid sequence: CASGFRPPGTSGPASTDTQYF.